This T cell receptor (delta chain) was identified during a study of γδ T cells in repeated Plasmodium falciparum infection. Study-level background: Age- and gender-matched Australian children served as comparison for malaria-exposed Malian children. Each infection was followed by sampling at 21 days, plus baseline and some pre-infection draws.

At least ten counts were recorded for this clone. Its target is unknown. Germline values: CDR1 TSWWSYY, CDR2 QGS. The V gene end was trimmed by 2 bases and the J gene end by 1 base; junction bases not matched to a gene: 24. The CDR3 totals 22 residues. TRG and TRD sequences were obtained from every sorted gammadelta sample. TCRdb reapplied CATT to the multiplex PCR reads. The sample yields 90,000 or so delta-chain clones, 0.75% to 1% seen once. Study-level results: In Vdelta2-negative, largely Vdelta1+, gammadelta repertoires, repeated controlled infections appeared to drive clonal selection waves.

Gammadelta T cells were flow-sorted from PBMC into Vgamma9/Vdelta2+ and Vdelta2-negative populations for bulk analysis. V and J are TRDV1 and TRDJ1; 8 bases agree with TRDD3. The sequence came from a pool of human donors (malaria-infected and uninfected, not separated). What was sequenced was gamma-delta T cells from blood. The CDR3 reads CALGESTRQGREGILTTDKLIF. DNA of the CDR3: TGTGCTCTTGGGGAAAGTACCCGCCAGGGGAGAGAGGGGATACTGACCACCGATAAACTCATCTTT.